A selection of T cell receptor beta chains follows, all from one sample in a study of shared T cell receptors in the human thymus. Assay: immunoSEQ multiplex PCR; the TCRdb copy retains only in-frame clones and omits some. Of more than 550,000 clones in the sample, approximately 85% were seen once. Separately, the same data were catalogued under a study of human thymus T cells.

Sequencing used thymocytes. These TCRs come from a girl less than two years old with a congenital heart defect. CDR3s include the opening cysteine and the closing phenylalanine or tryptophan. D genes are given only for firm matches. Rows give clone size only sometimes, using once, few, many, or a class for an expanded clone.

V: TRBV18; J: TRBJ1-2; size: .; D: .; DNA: TGTGCCAGCTCACCACGACAGAACCGTGGCTACACCTTC; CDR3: CASSPRQNRGYTF
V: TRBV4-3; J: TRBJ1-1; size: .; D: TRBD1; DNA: TGCGCCAGCAGCCGAGCAGGACAGGGGGCAGGTGGAAACACTGAAGCTTTCTTT; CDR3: CASSRAGQGAGGNTEAFF
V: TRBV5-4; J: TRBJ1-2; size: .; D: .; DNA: TGTGCCAGCAGCCAGGACAGAGCAGATAACTATGGCTACACCTTC; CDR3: CASSQDRADNYGYTF
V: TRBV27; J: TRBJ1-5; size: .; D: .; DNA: TGTGCCAGCCGACGGCTCGGAGAGATCTATAGCAATCAGCCCCAGCATTTT; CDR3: CASRRLGEIYSNQPQHF
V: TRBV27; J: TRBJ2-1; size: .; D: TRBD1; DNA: TGTGCCAGCAGCAAAAGCATGAAAGGGACAGGTCACTTGCATGAGCAGTTCTTC; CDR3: CASSKSMKGTGHLHEQFF
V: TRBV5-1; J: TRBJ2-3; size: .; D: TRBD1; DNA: TGCGCCAGCAGCTTGGGGGACAGGGGAAATGCAGATACGCAGTATTTT; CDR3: CASSLGDRGNADTQYF
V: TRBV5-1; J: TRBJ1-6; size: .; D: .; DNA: TGCGCCAGCAGCTTGACAGCCAATAATTCACCCCTCCACTTT; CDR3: CASSLTANNSPLHF
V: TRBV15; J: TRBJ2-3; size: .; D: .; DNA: TGTGCCACCAGAAGAAGGCGGGGTCAGTATGACACAGATACGCAGTATTTT; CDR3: CATRRRRGQYDTDTQYF
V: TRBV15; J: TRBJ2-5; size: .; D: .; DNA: TGTGCCACCAGCATCGGCGGGGTGGAGACCCAGTACTTC; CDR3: CATSIGGVETQYF
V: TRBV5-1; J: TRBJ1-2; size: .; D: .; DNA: TGCGCCAGCAGCTTGCAGGGGCGCAGTGGCTACACCTTC; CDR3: CASSLQGRSGYTF
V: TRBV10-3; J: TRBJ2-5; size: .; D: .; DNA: TGTGCCATCAGTGAGTGGCGGCGAGTCCAAGAGACCCAGTACTTC; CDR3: CAISEWRRVQETQYF
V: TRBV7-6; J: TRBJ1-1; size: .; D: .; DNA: TGTGCCAGCAGCGGGGCGGATTACACTGAAGCTTTCTTT; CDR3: CASSGADYTEAFF
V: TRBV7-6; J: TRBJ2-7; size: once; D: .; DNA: TGTGCCAGCAGCTTAGGAAACCCAGGGTACGAGCAGTACTTC; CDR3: CASSLGNPGYEQYF
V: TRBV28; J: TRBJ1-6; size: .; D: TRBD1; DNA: TGTGCCAGCAGTTTATATCAACTCAGCGGGGACAGGGTCCATTCACCCCTCCACTTT; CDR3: CASSLYQLSGDRVHSPLHF
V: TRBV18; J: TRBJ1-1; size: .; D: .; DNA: TGTGCCAGCTCCCCGAGCGGGGGTACTGAAGCTTTCTTT; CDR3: CASSPSGGTEAFF
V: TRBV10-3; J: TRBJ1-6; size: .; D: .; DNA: TGTGCCATCAGTGAGTCTTCGGGGACCTATAATTCACCCCTCCACTTT; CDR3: CAISESSGTYNSPLHF
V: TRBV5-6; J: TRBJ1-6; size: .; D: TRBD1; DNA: TGTGCCATAGATGGGACAGTCGGTAATTCCCCCCTCCACTTT; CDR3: CAIDGTVGNSPLHF
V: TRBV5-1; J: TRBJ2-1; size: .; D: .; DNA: TGCGCCAGCAGCTACGAGCGGACCTACAATGAGCAGTTCTTC; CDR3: CASSYERTYNEQFF
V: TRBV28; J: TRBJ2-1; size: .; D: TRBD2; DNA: TGTGCCAGCAGTTGGGAGCGGGGGCTGACCTACAATGAGCAGTTCTTC; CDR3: CASSWERGLTYNEQFF
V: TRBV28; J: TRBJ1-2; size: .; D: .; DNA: TGTGCCAGCAGGGGAGTGGTACAGGGTGGCTACACCTTC; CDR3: CASRGVVQGGYTF
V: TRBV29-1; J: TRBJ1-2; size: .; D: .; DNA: TGCAGCGTTGCATCCGAGGGCTACACCTTC; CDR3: CSVASEGYTF
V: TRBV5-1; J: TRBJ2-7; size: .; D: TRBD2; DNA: TGCGCCAGCAGCTTGTGGGGCGGGGGGGTCTCCTACGAGCAGTACTTC; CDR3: CASSLWGGGVSYEQYF
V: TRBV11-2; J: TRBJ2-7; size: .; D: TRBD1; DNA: TGTGCCAGCCGTCCCCAACCCGAGGACAGGCCCCTCTACGAGCAGTACTTC; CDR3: CASRPQPEDRPLYEQYF
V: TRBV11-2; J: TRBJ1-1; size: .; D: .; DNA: TGTGCCAGCAGCTTGAGGCAGGGCCCCACTGAAGCTTTCTTT; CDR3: CASSLRQGPTEAFF
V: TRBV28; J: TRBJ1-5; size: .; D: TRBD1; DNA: TGTGCCAGCAGATTGTGGAGGGGGCGATCGGGCAATCAGCCCCAGCATTTT; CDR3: CASRLWRGRSGNQPQHF
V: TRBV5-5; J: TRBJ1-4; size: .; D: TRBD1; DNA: TGTGCCAGCAGCTCTGATTACCAGACAGGGGAGAGGAATGAAAAACTGTTTTTT; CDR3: CASSSDYQTGERNEKLFF
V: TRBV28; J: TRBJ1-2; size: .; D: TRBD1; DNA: TGTGCCAGCACCCTCCACCCTTCCCCAACAGGGGGCCAGGGCTACACCTTC; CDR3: CASTLHPSPTGGQGYTF
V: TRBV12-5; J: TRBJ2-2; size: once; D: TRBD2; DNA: TGTGCTAGTGGCCGGACTAGCGGGGGGGCTTCCGGGGAGCTGTTTTTT; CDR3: CASGRTSGGASGELFF
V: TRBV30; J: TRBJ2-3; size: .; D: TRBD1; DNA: TGTGCCTGGAGTAGACAGGGGCGAAATACGCAGTATTTT; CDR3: CAWSRQGRNTQYF
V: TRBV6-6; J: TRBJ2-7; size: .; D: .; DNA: TGTGCCAGCAGTGGTTGGCAGACCTACGAGCAGTACTTC; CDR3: CASSGWQTYEQYF
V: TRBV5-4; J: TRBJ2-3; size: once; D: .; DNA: TGTGCCAGCAGTAATCCTCCTCAGGGCACAGATACGCAGTATTTT; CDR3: CASSNPPQGTDTQYF
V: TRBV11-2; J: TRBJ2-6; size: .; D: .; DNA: TGTGCCTCGGTGGAGGATTCAAACCCCCCTCTCTCTGGGGCCAACGTCCTGACTTTC; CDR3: CASVEDSNPPLSGANVLTF
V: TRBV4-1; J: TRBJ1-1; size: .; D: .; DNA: TGCGCCAGCAGCCAAAAGAAGAGAAGAGGGCGGGACGGAAACACTGAAGCTTTCTTT; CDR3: CASSQKKRRGRDGNTEAFF
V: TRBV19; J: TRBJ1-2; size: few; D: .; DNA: TGTGCCAGTAGTCCCCGACAGCCGGAAGACTATGGCTACACCTTC; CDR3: CASSPRQPEDYGYTF
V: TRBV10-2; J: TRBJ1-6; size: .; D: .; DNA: TGCGCCAGCGCCCCGGGCGGGGGTAATTCACCCCTCCACTTT; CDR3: CASAPGGGNSPLHF
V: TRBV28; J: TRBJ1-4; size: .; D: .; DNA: TGTGCCAGCAGTCCCCTGACACGCGTTAATGAAAAACTGTTTTTT; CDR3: CASSPLTRVNEKLFF
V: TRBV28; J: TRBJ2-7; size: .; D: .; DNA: TGTGCCAGCAGTTTGGTCTCACGGCGGCCGAGGGGGTCCTACGAGCAGTACTTC; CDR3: CASSLVSRRPRGSYEQYF
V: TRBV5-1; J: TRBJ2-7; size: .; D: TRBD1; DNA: TGCGCCAGCAGCGAAAGGACAGGGGAATTTTTATATGGGTCCTACGAGCAGTACTTC; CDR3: CASSERTGEFLYGSYEQYF
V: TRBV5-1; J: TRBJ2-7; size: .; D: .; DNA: TGCGCCAGCAGCTTAGGGGCACTTTCCTACGAGCAGTACTTC; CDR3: CASSLGALSYEQYF
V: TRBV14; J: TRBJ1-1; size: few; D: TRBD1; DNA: TGTGCCAGCAGCCAAGAGACAGGGTGCCAGGGCACTGAAGCTTTCTTT; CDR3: CASSQETGCQGTEAFF
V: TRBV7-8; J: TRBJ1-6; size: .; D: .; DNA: TGTGCCAGCAGCTTAGAACCGGCCTATAATTCACCCCTCCACTTT; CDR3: CASSLEPAYNSPLHF
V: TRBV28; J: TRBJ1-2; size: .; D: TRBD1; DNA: TGTGCCAGCAACTTTGGTCAGGAGACAGGGCTGGTTGGCTACACCTTC; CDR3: CASNFGQETGLVGYTF
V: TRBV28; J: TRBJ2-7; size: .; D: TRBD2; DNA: TGTGCCAGCGGACAGCGGACTAGCGGGGGGCCCCCCTACGAGCAGTACTTC; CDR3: CASGQRTSGGPPYEQYF
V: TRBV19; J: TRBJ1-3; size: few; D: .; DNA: TGTGCCAGTAGTCGGGGAAACACCATATATTTT; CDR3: CASSRGNTIYF
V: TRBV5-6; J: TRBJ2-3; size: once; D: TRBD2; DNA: TGTGCCAGCAGCGTAAAGACTAGCGGGGGAAAAAGCACAGATACGCAGTATTTT; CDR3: CASSVKTSGGKSTDTQYF
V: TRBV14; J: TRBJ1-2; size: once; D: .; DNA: TGTGCCAGCAGCCAAGCTCACCTAGCCAGCTATGGCTACACCTTC; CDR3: CASSQAHLASYGYTF
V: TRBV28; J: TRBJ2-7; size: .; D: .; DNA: TGTGCCAGCAGGATTAAAATCGGGCCACTGGGAGGCTACGAGCAGTACTTC; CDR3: CASRIKIGPLGGYEQYF
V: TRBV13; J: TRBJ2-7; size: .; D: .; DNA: TGTGCCAGCAGCTTAGCGGATCAGGGGATACCCTACGAGCAGTACTTC; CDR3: CASSLADQGIPYEQYF
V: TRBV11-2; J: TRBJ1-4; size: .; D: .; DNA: TGTGCCAGCAGCTTAGTCGGGGGAGGGGAAAAACTGTTTTTT; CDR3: CASSLVGGGEKLFF
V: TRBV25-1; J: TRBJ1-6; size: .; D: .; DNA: TGTGCCAGCAGTGATTCCCTCCGGGGGTGGTATTCACCCCTCCACTTT; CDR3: CASSDSLRGWYSPLHF
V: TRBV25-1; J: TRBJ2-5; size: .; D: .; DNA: TGTGCCAGCAGTGAATTGGGACCTAACAGGGATCAAGAGACCCAGTACTTC; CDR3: CASSELGPNRDQETQYF
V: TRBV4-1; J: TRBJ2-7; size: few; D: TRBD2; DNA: TGCGCCAGCAGCCAAGTCAGCGGCCTAACTAGCGGGGGGGCCAAGCGGGCCTACGAGCAGTACTTC; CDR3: CASSQVSGLTSGGAKRAYEQYF
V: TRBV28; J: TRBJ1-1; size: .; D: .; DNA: TGTGCCAGCAGTACCTCCCTCGGGACACGGAACACTGAAGCTTTCTTT; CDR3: CASSTSLGTRNTEAFF
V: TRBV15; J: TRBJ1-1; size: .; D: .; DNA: TGTGCCACCAGCAGTGCCGGACAGTTGAACACTGAAGCTTTCTTT; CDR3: CATSSAGQLNTEAFF
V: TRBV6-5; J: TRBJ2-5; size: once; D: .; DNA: TGTGCCAGCAGCCGGGGTAGGGCGACTCCCCAGTACTTC; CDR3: CASSRGRATPQYF